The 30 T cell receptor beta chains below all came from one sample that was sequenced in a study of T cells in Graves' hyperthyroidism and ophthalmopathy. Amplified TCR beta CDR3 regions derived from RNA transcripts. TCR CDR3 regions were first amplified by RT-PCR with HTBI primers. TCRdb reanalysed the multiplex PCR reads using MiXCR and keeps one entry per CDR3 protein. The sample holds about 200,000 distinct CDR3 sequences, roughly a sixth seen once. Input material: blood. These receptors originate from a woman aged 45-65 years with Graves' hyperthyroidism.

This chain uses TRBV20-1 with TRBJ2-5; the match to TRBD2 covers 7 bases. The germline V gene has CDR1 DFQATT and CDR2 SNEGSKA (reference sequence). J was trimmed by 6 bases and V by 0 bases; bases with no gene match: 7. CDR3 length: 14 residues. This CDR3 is CSAREPAGTKTQYF. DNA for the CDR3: TGCAGTGCTAGAGAACCAGCGGGAACAAAGACCCAGTACTTC.

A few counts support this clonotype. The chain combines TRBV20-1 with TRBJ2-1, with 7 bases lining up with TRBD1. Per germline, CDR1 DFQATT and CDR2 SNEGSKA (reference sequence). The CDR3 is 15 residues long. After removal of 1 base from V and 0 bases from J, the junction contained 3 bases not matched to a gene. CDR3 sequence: CSARGTGSSYNEQFF. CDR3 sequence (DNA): TGCAGTGCTAGAGGGACAGGCAGCTCCTACAATGAGCAGTTCTTC.

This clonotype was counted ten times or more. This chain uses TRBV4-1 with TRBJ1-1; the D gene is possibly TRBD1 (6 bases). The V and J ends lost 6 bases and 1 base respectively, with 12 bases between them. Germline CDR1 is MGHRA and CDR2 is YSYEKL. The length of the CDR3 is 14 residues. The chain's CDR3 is CASRGTLKNTEAFF. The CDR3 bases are TGCGCCAGCAGGGGGACACTCAAGAACACTGAAGCTTTCTTT.

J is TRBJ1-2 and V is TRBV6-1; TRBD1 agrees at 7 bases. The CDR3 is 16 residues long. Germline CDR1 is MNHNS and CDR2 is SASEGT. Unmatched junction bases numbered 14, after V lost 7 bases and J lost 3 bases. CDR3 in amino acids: CASILNLNRGYYGYTF. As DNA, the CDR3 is TGTGCCAGCATCCTAAATCTAAACAGGGGATACTATGGCTACACCTTC.

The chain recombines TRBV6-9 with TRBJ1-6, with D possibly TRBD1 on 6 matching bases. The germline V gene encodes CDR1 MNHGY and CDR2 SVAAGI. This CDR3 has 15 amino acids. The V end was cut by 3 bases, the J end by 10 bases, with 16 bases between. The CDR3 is CASSYGTGLGSPLHF. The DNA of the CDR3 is TGTGCCAGCAGTTACGGAACAGGGTTAGGGTCACCCCTCCACTTT.

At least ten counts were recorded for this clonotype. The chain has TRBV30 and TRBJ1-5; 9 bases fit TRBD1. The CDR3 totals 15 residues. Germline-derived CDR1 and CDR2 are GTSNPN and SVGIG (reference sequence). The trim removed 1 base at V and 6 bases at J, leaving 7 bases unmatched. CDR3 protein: CAWSDQQGASQPQHF. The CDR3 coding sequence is TGTGCCTGGAGTGATCAACAGGGGGCAAGTCAGCCCCAGCATTTT.

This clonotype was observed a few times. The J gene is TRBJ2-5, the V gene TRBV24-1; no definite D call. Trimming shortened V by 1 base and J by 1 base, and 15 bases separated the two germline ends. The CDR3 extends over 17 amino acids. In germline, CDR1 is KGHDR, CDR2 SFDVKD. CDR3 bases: TGTGCCACCAGTGATTTTCCCCGAGGCCGGGCCCAAGAGACCCAGTACTTC. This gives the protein CATSDFPRGRAQETQYF.

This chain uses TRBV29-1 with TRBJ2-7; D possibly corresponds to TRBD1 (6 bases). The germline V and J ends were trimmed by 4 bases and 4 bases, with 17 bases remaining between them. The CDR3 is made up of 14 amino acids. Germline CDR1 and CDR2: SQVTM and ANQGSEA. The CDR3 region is CSVVEGQRPYEQYF. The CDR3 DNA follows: TGCAGCGTTGTTGAAGGACAGCGTCCATACGAGCAGTACTTC.

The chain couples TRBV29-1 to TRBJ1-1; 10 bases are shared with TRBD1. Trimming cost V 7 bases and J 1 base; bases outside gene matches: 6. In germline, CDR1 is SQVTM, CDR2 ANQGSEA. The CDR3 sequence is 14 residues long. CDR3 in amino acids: CSERQGAANTEAFF. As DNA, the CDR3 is TGCAGCGAACGACAGGGGGCGGCGAACACTGAAGCTTTCTTT.

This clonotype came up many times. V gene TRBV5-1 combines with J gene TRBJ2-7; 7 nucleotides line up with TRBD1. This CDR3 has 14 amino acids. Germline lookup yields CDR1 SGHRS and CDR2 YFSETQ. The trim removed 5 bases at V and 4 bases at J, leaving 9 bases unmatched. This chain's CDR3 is CASSTGTARYEQYF. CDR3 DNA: TGCGCCAGCAGTACCGGGACAGCTAGGTACGAGCAGTACTTC.

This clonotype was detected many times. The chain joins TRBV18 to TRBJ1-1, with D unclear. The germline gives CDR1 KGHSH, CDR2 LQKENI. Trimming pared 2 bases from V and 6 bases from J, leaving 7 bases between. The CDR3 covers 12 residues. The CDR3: CASSPSPAEAFF. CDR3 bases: TGTGCCAGCTCACCATCGCCCGCTGAAGCTTTCTTT.

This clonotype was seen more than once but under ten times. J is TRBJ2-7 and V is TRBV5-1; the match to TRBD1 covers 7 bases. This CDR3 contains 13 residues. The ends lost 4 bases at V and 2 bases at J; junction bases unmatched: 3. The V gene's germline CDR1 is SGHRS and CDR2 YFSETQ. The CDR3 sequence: CASSAGQAYEQYF. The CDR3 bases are TGCGCCAGCAGCGCAGGACAGGCCTACGAGCAGTACTTC.

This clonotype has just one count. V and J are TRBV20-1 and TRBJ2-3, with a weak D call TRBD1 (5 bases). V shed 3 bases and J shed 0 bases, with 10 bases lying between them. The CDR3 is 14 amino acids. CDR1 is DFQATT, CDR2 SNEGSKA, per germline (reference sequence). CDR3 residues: CSASGAVSTDTQYF. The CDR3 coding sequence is TGCAGTGCTAGTGGGGCGGTGAGCACAGATACGCAGTATTTT.

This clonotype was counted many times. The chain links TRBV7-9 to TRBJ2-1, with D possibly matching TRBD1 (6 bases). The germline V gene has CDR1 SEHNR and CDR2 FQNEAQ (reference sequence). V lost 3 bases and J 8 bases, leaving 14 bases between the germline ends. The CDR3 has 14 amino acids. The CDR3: CASSFGQPRYEQFF. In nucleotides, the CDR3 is TGTGCCAGCAGCTTTGGACAGCCTCGATATGAGCAGTTCTTC.

Written as DNA, the CDR3 is TGTGCCATCAGGGACAGGGCGGTGGGCACAGATACGCAGTATTTT. Amino acid sequence: CAIRDRAVGTDTQYF. The chain carries TRBV10-3 and TRBJ2-3; TRBD1 matches at 8 bases. Germline assignment: CDR1 ENHRY and CDR2 SYGVKD. V was pared by 6 bases and J by 1 base, with 6 bases of the junction left unmatched. There are 15 residues in the CDR3.

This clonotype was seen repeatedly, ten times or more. The CDR3 spells CSARSTGKYNSPLHF. The DNA for the CDR3 is TGCAGTGCTAGATCGACAGGGAAATATAATTCACCCCTCCACTTT. V and J are TRBV20-1 and TRBJ1-6; the match to TRBD1 covers 7 bases. This CDR3 region has 15 residues. V dropped 2 bases and J dropped 4; count of bases not matched to a gene: 5. The germline V gene has CDR1 DFQATT and CDR2 SNEGSKA (reference sequence).

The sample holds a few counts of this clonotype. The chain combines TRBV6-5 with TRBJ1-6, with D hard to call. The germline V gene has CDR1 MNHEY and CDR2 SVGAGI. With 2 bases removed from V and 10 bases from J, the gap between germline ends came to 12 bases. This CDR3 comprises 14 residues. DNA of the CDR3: TGTGCCAGCAGTTACGACGGGAGGGAGTCACCCCTCCACTTT. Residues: CASSYDGRESPLHF.

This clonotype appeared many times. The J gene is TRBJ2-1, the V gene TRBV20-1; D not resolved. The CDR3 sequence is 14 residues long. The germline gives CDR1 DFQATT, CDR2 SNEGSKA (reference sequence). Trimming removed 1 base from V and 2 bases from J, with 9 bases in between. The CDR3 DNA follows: TGCAGTGCTAGAGGTCTAGAAGCCTACAATGAGCAGTTCTTC. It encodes CSARGLEAYNEQFF.

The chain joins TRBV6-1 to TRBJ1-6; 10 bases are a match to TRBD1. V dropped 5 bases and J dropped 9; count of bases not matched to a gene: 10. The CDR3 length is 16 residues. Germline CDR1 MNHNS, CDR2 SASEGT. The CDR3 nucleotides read TGTGCCAGCAGTCCCCGGGACAGGGGATTTGGTTCACCCCTCCACTTT. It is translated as CASSPRDRGFGSPLHF.

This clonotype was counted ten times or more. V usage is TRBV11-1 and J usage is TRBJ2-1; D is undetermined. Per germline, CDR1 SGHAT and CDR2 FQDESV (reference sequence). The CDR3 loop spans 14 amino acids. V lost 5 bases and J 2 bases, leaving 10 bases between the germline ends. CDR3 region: CASSPEMTYNEQFF. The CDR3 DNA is TGTGCCAGCAGCCCCGAGATGACCTACAATGAGCAGTTCTTC.

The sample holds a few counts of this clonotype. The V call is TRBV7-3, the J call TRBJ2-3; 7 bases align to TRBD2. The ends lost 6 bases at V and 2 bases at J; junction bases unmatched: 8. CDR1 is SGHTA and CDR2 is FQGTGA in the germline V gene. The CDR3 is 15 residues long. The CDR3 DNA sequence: TGTGCCAGCAGGCGCCGGCGGGAGATCACAGATACGCAGTATTTT. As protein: CASRRRREITDTQYF.

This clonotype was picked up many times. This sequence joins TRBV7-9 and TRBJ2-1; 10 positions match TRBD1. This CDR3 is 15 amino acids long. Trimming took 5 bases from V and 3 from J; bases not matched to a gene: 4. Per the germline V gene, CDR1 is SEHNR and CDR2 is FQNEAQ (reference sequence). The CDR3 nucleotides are TGTGCCAGCAGCGCGGGACAGGGGAACTACAATGAGCAGTTCTTC. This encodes CASSAGQGNYNEQFF.

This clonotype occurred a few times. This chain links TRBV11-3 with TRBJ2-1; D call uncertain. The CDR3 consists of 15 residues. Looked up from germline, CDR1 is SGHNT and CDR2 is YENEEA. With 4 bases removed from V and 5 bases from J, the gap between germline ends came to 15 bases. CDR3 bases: TGTGCCAGCAGCTCTCTGGCTATTCTCAACAATGAGCAGTTCTTC. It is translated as CASSSLAILNNEQFF.

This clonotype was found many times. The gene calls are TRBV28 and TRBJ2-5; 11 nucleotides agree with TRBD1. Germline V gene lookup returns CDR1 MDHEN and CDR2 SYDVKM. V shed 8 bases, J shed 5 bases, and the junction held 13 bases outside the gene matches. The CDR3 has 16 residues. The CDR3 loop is CASLEWTGGSEETQYF. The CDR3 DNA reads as TGTGCCAGCCTTGAGTGGACAGGGGGCTCGGAGGAGACCCAGTACTTC.

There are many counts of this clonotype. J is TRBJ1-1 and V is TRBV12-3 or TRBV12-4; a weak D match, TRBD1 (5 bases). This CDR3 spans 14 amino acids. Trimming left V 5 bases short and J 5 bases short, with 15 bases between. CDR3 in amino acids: CASSGRDPGTEAFF. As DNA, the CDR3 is TGTGCCAGCAGTGGCCGGGACCCCGGGACTGAAGCTTTCTTT.

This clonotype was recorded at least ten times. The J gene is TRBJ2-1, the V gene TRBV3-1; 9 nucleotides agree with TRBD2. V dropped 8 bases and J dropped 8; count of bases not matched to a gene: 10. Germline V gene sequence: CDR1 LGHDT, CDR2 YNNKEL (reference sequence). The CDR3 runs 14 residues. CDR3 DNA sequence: TGTGCCAGCTGGCGGGGGGGGGATTGGGATGAGCAGTTCTTC. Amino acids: CASWRGGDWDEQFF.

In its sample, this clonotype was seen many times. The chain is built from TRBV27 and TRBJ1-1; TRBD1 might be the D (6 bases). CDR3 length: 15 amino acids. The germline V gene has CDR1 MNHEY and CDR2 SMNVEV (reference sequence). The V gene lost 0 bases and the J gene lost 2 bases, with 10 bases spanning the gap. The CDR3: CASSLSRTVNTEAFF. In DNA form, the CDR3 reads TGTGCCAGCAGTTTATCTCGGACAGTAAACACTGAAGCTTTCTTT.

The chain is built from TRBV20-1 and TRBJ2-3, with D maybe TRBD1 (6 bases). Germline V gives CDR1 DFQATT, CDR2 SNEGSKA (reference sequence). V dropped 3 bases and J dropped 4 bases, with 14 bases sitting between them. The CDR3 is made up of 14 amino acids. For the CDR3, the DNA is TGCAGTGCTAGTGGGGGCGCGTTTTCAGATACGCAGTATTTT. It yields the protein CSASGGAFSDTQYF.

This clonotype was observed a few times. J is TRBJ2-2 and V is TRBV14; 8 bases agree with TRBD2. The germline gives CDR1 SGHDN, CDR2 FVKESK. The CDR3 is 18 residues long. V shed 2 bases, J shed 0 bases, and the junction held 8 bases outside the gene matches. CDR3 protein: CASSQKRGAGANTGELFF. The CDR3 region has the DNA TGTGCCAGCAGCCAAAAGAGGGGAGCGGGGGCGAACACCGGGGAGCTGTTTTTT. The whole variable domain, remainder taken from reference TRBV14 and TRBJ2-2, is EAGVTQFPSHSVIEKGQTVTLRCDPISGHDNLYWYRRVMGKEIKFLLHFVKESKQDESGMPNNRFLAERTGGTYSTLKVQPAELEDSGVYFCASSQKRGAGANTGELFFGEGSRLTVL.

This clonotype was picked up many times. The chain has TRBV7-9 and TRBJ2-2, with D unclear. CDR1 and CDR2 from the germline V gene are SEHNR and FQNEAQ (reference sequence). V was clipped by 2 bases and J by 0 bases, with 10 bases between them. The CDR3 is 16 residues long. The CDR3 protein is CASSLHWTANTGELFF. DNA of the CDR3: TGTGCCAGCAGCTTACACTGGACGGCGAACACCGGGGAGCTGTTTTTT.